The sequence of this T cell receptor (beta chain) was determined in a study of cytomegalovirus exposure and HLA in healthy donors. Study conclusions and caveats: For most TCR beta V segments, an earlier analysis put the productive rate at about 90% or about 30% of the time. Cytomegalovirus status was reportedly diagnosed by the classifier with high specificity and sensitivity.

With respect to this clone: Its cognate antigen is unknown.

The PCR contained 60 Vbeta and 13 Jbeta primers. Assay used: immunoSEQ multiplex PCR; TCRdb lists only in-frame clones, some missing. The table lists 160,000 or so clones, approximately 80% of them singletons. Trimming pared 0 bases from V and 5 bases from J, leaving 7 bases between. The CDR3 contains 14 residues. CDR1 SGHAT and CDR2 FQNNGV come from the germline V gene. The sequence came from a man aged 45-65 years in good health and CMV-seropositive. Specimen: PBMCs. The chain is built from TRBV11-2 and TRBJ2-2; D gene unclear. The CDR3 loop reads CASSLEVATGELFF. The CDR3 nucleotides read TGTGCCAGCAGCTTAGAGGTGGCTACCGGGGAGCTGTTTTTT.